One and the same sample provided the 10 T cell receptor beta chains below, sequenced in a study of T cells in narcolepsy. TCRdb's copy holds only in-frame clones and misses some; the assay was immunoSEQ multiplex PCR. The profile covers approximately 25,000 clones, with 50% to 65% appearing a single time and around 12% taken by the ten largest. Sequencing input: memory (CD45RA-) CD4+ T cells from blood. The receptors originated from a human donor in good health.

This clone was recorded only once. The chain uses TRBV6-5 and TRBJ2-3; TRBD1 might be the D (5 bases). The CDR3 is 15 residues long. CDR1 MNHEY and CDR2 SVGAGI come from the germline V gene. With 3 bases removed from V and 10 bases from J, the gap between germline ends came to 20 bases. The CDR3 protein is CASSYFPGSKDAQYF. The CDR3 DNA reads TGTGCCAGCAGTTATTTTCCAGGGTCTAAGGATGCGCAGTATTTT.

The chain employs TRBV19 and TRBJ1-6; D uncertain. The germline V gene encodes CDR1 LNHDA and CDR2 SQIVND (reference sequence). CDR3 size: 12 residues. Trimming took 6 bases from V and 9 from J, leaving 9 bases between them. CDR3 amino acids: CASSVRGSPLHF. CDR3 coding DNA: TGTGCCAGTAGCGTTCGGGGTTCACCCCTCCACTTT.

The chain has TRBV4-2 and TRBJ1-2, with TRBD1 matching 7 bases. CDR3 length: 15 amino acids. V shed 0 bases, J shed 5 bases, and the junction held 6 bases outside the gene matches. CDR1 is LGHNA, CDR2 YNFKEQ, per germline. The CDR3, as DNA: TGTGCCAGCAGCCAAGATTTAGGGGGCACTTATGGCTACACCTTC. Translation: CASSQDLGGTYGYTF.

The rearrangement joins TRBV10-3 to TRBJ2-3; D unclear. The CDR3 spans 14 residues. Deletions cut 7 bases from V and 1 base from J, with 12 bases between. Germline lookup yields CDR1 ENHRY and CDR2 SYGVKD. CDR3 bases: TGTGCCATCAAAGGGTCCCTCCGCACAGATACGCAGTATTTT. It encodes CAIKGSLRTDTQYF.

The chain uses TRBV7-2 and TRBJ2-3, with 10 bases that match TRBD2. This CDR3 has 14 amino acids. Germline values: CDR1 SGHTA, CDR2 FQGNSA. Trimming took 5 bases from V and 3 from J; bases not matched to a gene: 2. Written as DNA, the CDR3 is TGTGCCAGCAGCCTTAGCGGGGGGACAGATACGCAGTATTTT. It codes for CASSLSGGTDTQYF.

For the CDR3, the DNA is TGTGCCAGCAGCTCCCCGGGACTAGCAAAAGATACGCAGTATTTT. Protein: CASSSPGLAKDTQYF. The chain couples TRBV7-8 to TRBJ2-3; 9 bases align to TRBD2. J lost 5 bases, V lost 4 bases, and 7 bases had no gene match. The germline CDR1 and CDR2 sequences are SGHVS and FQNEAQ. The CDR3 has 15 residues. The whole variable domain, remainder taken from reference TRBV7-8 and TRBJ2-3, is GAGVSQSPRYKVAKRGQDVALRCDPISGHVSLFWYQQALGQGPEFLTYFQNEAQLDKSGLPSDRFFAERPEGSVSTLKIQRTQQEDSAVYLCASSSPGLAKDTQYFGPGTRLTVL.

This chain connects TRBV7-2 to TRBJ2-7; 7 nucleotides line up with TRBD1. V shed 5 bases and J 2 bases; nucleotides not matched to a gene: 9. CDR3 length: 15 amino acids. Per the germline V gene, CDR1 is SGHTA and CDR2 is FQGNSA. CDR3 DNA sequence: TGTGCCAGCAGCCCTTCGGGACAGATAACCTACGAGCAGTACTTC. Its translation: CASSPSGQITYEQYF.

This chain joins TRBV18 and TRBJ2-5, with 7 bases fitting TRBD1. The CDR3 has 14 amino acids. The ends lost 0 bases at V and 2 bases at J; junction bases unmatched: 0. Germline loops: CDR1 KGHSH, CDR2 LQKENI. The CDR3 DNA follows: TGTGCCAGCTCACCACCGGGACAGCAAGAGACCCAGTACTTC. Protein: CASSPPGQQETQYF.

The J gene is TRBJ1-5, the V gene TRBV12-2; the table's D call TRBD1 went unverified against the DNA. TRBV12-2 is assigned pseudogene status. The CDR3 has 15 residues. The CDR3 DNA sequence: TGTGCAAGTCGCTTAATGCCAGATAGCAATCAGCCCCAGCATTTT. Translation: CASRLMPDSNQPQHF.

This clone was observed a few times. The V and J genes are TRBV6-6 and TRBJ1-4; no reliable D call. The germline V gene has CDR1 MNHNY and CDR2 SVGAGI (reference sequence). V gave up 4 bases and J gave up 0 bases, with 6 bases separating them. This CDR3 is 14 amino acids long. The CDR3 coding sequence is TGTGCCAGCAGTTGGATCGCAACTAATGAAAAACTGTTTTTT. Its protein is CASSWIATNEKLFF.